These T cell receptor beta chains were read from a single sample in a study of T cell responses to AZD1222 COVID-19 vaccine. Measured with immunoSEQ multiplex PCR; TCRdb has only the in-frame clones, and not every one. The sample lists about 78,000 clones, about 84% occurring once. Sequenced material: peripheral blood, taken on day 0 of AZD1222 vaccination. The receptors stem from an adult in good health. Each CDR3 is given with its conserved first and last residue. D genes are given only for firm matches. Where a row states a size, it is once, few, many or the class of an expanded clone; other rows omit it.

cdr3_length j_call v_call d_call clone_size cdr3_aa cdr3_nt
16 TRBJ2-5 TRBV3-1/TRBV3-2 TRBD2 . CASSQGSSGGIETQYF TGTGCCAGCAGCCAAGGGTCTAGCGGGGGGATAGAGACCCAGTACTTC
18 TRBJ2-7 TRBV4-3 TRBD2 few CASSQEAGTSGSIYEQYF TGCGCCAGCAGCCAAGAGGCCGGGACTAGCGGGAGTATCTACGAGCAGTACTTC
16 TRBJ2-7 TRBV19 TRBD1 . CASSTNRDRGPYEQYF TGTGCCAGTAGTACTAACCGGGACAGGGGGCCCTACGAGCAGTACTTC
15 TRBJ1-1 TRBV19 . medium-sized CASISNSPLRTEAFF TGTGCCAGTATTTCTAACTCCCCTTTGAGGACTGAAGCTTTCTTT
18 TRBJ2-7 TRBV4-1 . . CASSQDGGPGRVWDEQYF TGCGCCAGCAGCCAAGATGGGGGGCCCGGGCGGGTCTGGGACGAGCAGTACTTC
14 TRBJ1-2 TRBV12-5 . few CASGFAGVNYGYTF TGTGCTAGTGGTTTCGCAGGGGTCAACTATGGCTACACCTTC
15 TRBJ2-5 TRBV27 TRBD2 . CASSRGLATQETQYF TGTGCCAGCAGCCGCGGACTAGCGACCCAAGAGACCCAGTACTTC
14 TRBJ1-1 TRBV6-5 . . CASTSQGMNTEAFF TGTGCCAGCACTTCCCAGGGAATGAACACTGAAGCTTTCTTT
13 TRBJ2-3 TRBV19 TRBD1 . CATGQGSPDTQYF TGTGCCACTGGACAGGGGTCGCCAGATACGCAGTATTTT
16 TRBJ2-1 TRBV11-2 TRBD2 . CASSGILAGGLNEQFF TGTGCCAGCAGTGGAATTCTAGCGGGGGGCCTCAATGAGCAGTTCTTC
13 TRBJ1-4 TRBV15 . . CATSRSAGEKLFF TGTGCCACCAGCAGATCCGCAGGGGAAAAACTGTTTTTT
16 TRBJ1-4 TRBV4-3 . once CASSSVDKGSGEKLFF TGCGCCAGCAGCTCCGTCGACAAGGGGTCGGGTGAAAAACTGTTTTTT
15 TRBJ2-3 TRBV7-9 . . CASSSERQGADTQYF TGTGCCAGCAGCTCCGAAAGGCAGGGCGCAGATACGCAGTATTTT
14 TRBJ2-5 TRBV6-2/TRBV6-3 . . CASSGLDWVETQYF TGTGCCAGCAGCGGTCTAGACTGGGTAGAGACCCAGTACTTC
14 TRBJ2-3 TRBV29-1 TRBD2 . CSVPFTSGGDTQYF TGCAGCGTGCCGTTTACTAGCGGGGGAGATACGCAGTATTTT
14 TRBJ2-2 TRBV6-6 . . CASGGTGIRGELFF TGTGCCAGCGGAGGAACAGGGATTAGGGGGGAGCTGTTTTTT
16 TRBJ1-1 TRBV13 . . CASSLVLGTMNTEAFF TGTGCCAGCAGCTTAGTCTTGGGGACTATGAACACTGAAGCTTTCTTT
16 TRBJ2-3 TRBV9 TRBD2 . CASSVGGSGRADTQYF TGTGCCAGCAGCGTAGGAGGTAGCGGGAGGGCCGATACGCAGTATTTT
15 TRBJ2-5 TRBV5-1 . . CASSLEGGRQETQYF TGCGCCAGCAGCTTGGAGGGCGGGCGACAAGAGACCCAGTACTTC
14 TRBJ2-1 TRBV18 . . CASSPLRVPNEQFF TGTGCCAGCTCACCCCTCCGAGTTCCCAATGAGCAGTTCTTC
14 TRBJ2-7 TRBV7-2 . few CASSSDPQSEQQYF TGTGCCAGCAGCTCGGACCCCCAGTCTGAACAGCAGTACTTC
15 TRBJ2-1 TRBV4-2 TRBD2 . CASSQERREIDEQFF TGTGCCAGCAGCCAAGAACGGCGGGAGATCGATGAGCAGTTCTTC
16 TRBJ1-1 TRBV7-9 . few CASSSLRGASDTEAFF TGTGCCAGCAGCTCCCTCAGGGGTGCTTCCGACACTGAAGCTTTCTTT
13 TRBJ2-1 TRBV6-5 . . CASSSRTTSEQFF TGTGCCAGCAGTTCCAGGACTACTTCGGAGCAGTTCTTC
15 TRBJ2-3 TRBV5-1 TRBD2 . CASSATSDYTDTQYF TGCGCCAGCAGCGCTACTAGCGATTACACAGATACGCAGTATTTT
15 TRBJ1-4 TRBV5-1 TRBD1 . CASSWGQITNEKLFF TGCGCCAGCAGCTGGGGACAGATAACTAATGAAAAACTGTTTTTT
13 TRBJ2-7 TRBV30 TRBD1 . CAWSTGGPYEQYF TGTGCCTGGTCAACAGGGGGCCCCTACGAGCAGTACTTC
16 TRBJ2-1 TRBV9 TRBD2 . CASSVGRLARFQEQFF TGTGCCAGCAGCGTAGGCCGACTAGCCCGCTTTCAGGAGCAGTTCTTC
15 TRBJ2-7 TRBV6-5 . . CASRYGQSLNYEQYF TGTGCCAGCAGGTACGGACAGTCTTTGAACTACGAGCAGTACTTC
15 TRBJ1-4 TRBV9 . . CASSVGSGGGEKLFF TGTGCCAGCAGCGTAGGGTCCGGGGGAGGTGAAAAACTGTTTTTT
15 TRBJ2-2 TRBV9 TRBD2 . CASGSLAGDVGELFF TGTGCCAGCGGGTCGTTGGCGGGAGATGTCGGGGAGCTGTTTTTT
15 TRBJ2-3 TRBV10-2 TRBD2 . CASSDPSGRTDTQYF TGCGCCAGCAGTGACCCTAGCGGGAGAACAGATACGCAGTATTTT
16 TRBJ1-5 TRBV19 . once CATKNADRRNNQPQHF TGTGCCACTAAAAACGCCGATCGGAGAAACAATCAGCCCCAGCATTTT
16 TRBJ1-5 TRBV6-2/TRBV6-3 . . CASSYSSTGSSQPQHF TGTGCCAGCAGTTACTCCTCTACGGGGTCTAGTCAGCCCCAGCATTTT
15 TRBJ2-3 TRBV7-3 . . CASSLIPGLTDTQYF TGTGCCAGCAGCTTAATTCCGGGGTTAACAGATACGCAGTATTTT
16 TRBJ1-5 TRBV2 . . CASRSPGSNGNQPQHF TGTGCCAGCAGATCACCAGGGTCTAATGGCAATCAGCCCCAGCATTTT
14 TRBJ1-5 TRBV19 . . CASSTDSPHQPQHF TGTGCCAGTAGTACCGACAGTCCCCATCAGCCCCAGCATTTT
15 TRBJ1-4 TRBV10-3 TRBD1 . CAISEMGQPNEKLFF TGTGCCATCAGTGAGATGGGACAGCCGAATGAAAAACTGTTTTTT
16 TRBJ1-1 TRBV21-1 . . CASSKGDPVWDTEAFF TGTGCCAGCAGCAAAGGGGATCCGGTTTGGGACACTGAAGCTTTCTTT
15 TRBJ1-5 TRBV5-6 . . CASSFAPGVNQPQHF TGTGCCAGCAGCTTTGCCCCAGGGGTGAATCAGCCCCAGCATTTT
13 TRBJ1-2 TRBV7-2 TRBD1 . CASSLAGTGADHF TGTGCCAGCAGCTTAGCTGGGACAGGGGCCGATCACTTC
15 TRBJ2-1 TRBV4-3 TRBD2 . CASSQGGRGYNEQFF TGCGCCAGCAGCCAAGGGGGGAGGGGTTACAATGAGCAGTTCTTC
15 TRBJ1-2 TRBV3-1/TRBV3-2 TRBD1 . CASSQEGQGVDGYTF TGTGCCAGCAGCCAAGAGGGGCAGGGGGTGGATGGCTACACCTTC
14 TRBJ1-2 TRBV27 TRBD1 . CASSPGQGSYGYTF TGTGCCAGCAGCCCCGGACAGGGGTCTTATGGCTACACCTTC
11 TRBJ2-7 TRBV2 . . CASRTAYEQYF TGTGCCAGCAGGACGGCCTACGAGCAGTACTTC
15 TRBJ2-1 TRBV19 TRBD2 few CASSRPGTSGREAFF TGTGCCAGTAGCCGCCCCGGGACTAGCGGGAGGGAAGCGTTCTTC
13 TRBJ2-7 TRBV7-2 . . CASSPTSSYEQYF TGTGCCAGCAGCCCAACCAGCTCCTACGAGCAGTACTTC
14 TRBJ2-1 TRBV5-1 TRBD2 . CASSTGTSGDLGFF TGCGCCAGCAGCACCGGGACTAGCGGGGACTTGGGGTTCTTC
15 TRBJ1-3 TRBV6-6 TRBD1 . CASKERTGSGNTIYF TGTGCCAGTAAAGAACGGACAGGCTCTGGAAACACCATATATTTT
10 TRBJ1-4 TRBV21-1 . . CALTNEKLFF TGTGCCTTAACTAATGAAAAACTGTTTTTT
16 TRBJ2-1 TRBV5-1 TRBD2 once CASSPAGTSGYNEQFF TGCGCCAGCAGCCCGGCTGGGACTAGCGGATACAATGAGCAGTTCTTC